The clone carrying this T cell receptor beta chain was observed at least ten times. Its antigen is not known. This CDR3 contains 15 residues. Germline values: CDR1 SGHRS, CDR2 YFSETQ. V lost 0 bases to trimming and J lost 1 base, with 8 bases between them. TCR alpha and TCR beta cDNA libraries carrying sample barcodes and UMIs came from 5'RACE with constant-segment primers. TCRdb fed the 5' RACE reads into MiXCR, producing one record per CDR3 protein. In the table there are about 340,000 distinct CDR3 sequences, less than 20% of which are singletons. This record belongs to a study of T-cell memory formation after mild COVID-19. General study findings and limits: Prior to infection, memory already included some responding clones, suggesting cross-reactive memory joined. CM and EM subsets held most contracting CD4+ clones; EMRA held CD8+ ones. Specificity for SARS-CoV-2 was not confirmed among the second-wave clones peaking on day 37.

This rearrangement joins TRBV5-1 to TRBJ1-5; no clear D gene. Sequenced input: PBMCs or a T cell subset sorted from them (not recorded which). This receptor was taken from a man younger than 30 who had mild COVID-19 (a few samples of this study predate the infection). Cell type and time point are not known. The CDR3 loop is CASSLVPGSNQPQHF. The CDR3 nucleotides read TGCGCCAGCAGCTTGGTACCGGGAAGCAATCAGCCCCAGCATTTT.